The 2 T cell receptor beta chains given below trace back to one sample, sequenced in a study of blood T cells in healthy people across ages. For the second PCR, which ran for about 7 to 11 cycles, a sample-barcoded 5' primer and a J-beta primer mix were used. TCRdb analysed the 5' RACE reads with MiXCR anew, one entry per CDR3 protein. Altogether about a million distinct CDR3 sequences are present, 35% to 45% being singletons, with the ten largest covering less than 15%. The sequenced sample consisted of blood. The receptors stem from a man aged 18-30 years in good health.

This CDR3 is CASSPLSAGNTGELFF. The CDR3 DNA is TGCGCCAGCAGCCCCCTCTCGGCGGGGAACACCGGGGAGCTGTTTTTT. The rearrangement links TRBV5-1 to TRBJ2-2; a possible D gene is TRBD2 (5 bases). Trimming cost V 4 bases and J 1 base, with 14 bases left between them. Germline values: CDR1 SGHRS, CDR2 YFSETQ. The CDR3 totals 16 residues. The full variable domain, completed using reference TRBV5-1 and TRBJ2-2, is KAGVTQTPRYLIKTRGQQVTLSCSPISGHRSVSWYQQTPGQGLQFLFEYFSETQRNKGNFPGRFSGRQFSNSRSEMNVSTLELGDSALYLCASSPLSAGNTGELFFGEGSRLTVL.

The rearrangement uses TRBV20-1 and TRBJ2-1; D is perhaps TRBD1 or TRBD2 (6 bases each). Germline-derived CDR1 and CDR2 are DFQATT and SNEGSKA (reference sequence). CDR3 length equals 15 residues. V gave up 3 bases and J gave up 1 base, with 13 bases separating them. The CDR3 reads CSASWGAVSYNEQFF. The CDR3 coding sequence is TGCAGTGCTAGCTGGGGGGCAGTTTCCTACAATGAGCAGTTCTTC.